The subject of this entry is one T cell receptor (beta chain). The CDR3 has 14 residues. Germline assignment: CDR1 GTSNPN and CDR2 SVGIG (reference sequence). Trimming cost V 5 bases and J 7 bases, with 18 bases left between them. The sample is drawn from a study of T cell changes during pregnancy in multiple sclerosis. Here immunoSEQ multiplex PCR was the method, and the copy in TCRdb shows in-frame clones only, minus some. The sample holds 55,000 to 70,000 clones, about 85% seen once. The chain uses TRBV30 and TRBJ1-5; D might be TRBD1 (6 bases). The clonotype comes from a female donor with multiple sclerosis, enrolled in a pregnancy study. The sequences come from CD4+ T cells from peripheral blood mononuclear cells, collected in the third trimester of pregnancy. The CDR3 region is CAWAGDAVGQPQHF. The CDR3 DNA follows: TGTGCCTGGGCAGGGGACGCGGTCGGGCAGCCCCAGCATTTT.